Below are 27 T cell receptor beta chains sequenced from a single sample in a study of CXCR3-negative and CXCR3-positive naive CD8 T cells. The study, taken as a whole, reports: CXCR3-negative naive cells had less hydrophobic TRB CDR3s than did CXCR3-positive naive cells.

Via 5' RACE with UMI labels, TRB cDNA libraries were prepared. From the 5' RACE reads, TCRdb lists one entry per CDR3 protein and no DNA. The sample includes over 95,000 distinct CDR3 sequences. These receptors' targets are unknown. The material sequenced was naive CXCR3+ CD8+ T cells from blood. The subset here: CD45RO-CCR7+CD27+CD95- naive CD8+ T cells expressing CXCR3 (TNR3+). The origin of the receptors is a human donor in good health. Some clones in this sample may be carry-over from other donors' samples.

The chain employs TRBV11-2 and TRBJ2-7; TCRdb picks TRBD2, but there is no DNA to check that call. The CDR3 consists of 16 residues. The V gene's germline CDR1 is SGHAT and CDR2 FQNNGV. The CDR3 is CASSFASGLSSYEQYF.

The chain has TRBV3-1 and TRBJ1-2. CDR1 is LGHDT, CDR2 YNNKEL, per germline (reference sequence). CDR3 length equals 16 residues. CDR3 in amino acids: CASSQVAGVTFYGYTF.

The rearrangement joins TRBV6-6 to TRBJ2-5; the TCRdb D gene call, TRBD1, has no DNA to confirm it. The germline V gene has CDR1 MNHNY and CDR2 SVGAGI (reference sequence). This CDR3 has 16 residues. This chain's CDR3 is CASSPFSTGNRETQYF.

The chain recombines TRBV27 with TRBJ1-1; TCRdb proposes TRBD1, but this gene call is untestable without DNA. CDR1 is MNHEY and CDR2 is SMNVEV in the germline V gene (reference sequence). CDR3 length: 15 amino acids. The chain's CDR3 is CASSEIQGLTTEAFF.

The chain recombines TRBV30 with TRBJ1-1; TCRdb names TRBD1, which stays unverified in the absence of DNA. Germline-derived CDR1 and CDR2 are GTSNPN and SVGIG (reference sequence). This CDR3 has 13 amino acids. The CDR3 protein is CAWSTGDHTEAFF.

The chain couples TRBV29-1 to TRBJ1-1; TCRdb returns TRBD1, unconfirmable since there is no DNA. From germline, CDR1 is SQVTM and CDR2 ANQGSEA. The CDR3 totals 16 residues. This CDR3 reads CSDGREGQSAGGGAFF. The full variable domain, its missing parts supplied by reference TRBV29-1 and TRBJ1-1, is SAVISQKPSRDICQRGTSLTIQCQVDSQVTMMFWYRQQPGQSLTLIATANQGSEATYESGFVIDKFPISRPNLTFSTLTVSNMSPEDSSIYLCSDGREGQSAGGGAFFGQGTRLTVV.

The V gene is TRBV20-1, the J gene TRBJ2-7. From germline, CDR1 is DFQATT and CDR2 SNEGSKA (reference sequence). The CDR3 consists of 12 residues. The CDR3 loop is CSARDYAVEQYF.

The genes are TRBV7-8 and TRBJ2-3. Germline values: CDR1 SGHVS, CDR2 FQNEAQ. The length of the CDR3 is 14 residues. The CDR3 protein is CASSLATLTDTQYF. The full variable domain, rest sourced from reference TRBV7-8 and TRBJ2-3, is GAGVSQSPRYKVAKRGQDVALRCDPISGHVSLFWYQQALGQGPEFLTYFQNEAQLDKSGLPSDRFFAERPEGSVSTLKIQRTQQEDSAVYLCASSLATLTDTQYFGPGTRLTVL.

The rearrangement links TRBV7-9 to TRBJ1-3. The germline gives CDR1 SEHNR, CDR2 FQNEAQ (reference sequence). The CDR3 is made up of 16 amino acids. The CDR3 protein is CASSLAARTSGNTIYF.

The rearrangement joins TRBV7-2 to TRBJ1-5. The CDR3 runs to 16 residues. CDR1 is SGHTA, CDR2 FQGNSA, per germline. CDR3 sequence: CASSPVSGITDQPQHF.

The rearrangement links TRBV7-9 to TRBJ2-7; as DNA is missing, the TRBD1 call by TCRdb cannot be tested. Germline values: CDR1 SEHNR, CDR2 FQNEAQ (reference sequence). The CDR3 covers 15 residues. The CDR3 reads CASSSPTGTHYEQYF.

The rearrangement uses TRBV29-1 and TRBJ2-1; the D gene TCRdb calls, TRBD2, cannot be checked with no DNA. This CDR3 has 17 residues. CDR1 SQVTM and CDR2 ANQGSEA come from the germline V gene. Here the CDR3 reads CSVDGTSGSVSYNEQFF.

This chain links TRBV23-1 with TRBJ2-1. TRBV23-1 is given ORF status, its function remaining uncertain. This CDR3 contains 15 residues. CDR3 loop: CASSHAWASYNEQFF.

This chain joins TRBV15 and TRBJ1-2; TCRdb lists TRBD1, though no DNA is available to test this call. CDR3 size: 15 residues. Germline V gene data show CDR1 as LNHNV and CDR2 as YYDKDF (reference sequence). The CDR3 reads CATSRDRGRFYGYTF.

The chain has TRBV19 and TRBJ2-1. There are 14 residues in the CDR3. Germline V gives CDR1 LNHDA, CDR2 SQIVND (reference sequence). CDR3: CASSHRFSYNEQFF.

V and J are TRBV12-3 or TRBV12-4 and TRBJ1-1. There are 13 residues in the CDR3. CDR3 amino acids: CASSLALLTEAFF.

The CDR3 loop is CSAIGASPIWSREQYF. The V gene is TRBV20-1, the J gene TRBJ2-7; no DNA is available, so the TRBD1 call from TCRdb remains unchecked. The CDR3 spans 16 residues. Germline V lookup: CDR1 DFQATT, CDR2 SNEGSKA (reference sequence).

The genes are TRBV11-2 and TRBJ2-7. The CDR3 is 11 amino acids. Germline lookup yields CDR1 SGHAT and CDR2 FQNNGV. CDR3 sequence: CASSFGSEQYF.

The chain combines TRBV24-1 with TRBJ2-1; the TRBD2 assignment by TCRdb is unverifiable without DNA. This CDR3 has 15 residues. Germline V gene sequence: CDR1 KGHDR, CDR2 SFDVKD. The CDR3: CATSGTSGGVGEQFF.

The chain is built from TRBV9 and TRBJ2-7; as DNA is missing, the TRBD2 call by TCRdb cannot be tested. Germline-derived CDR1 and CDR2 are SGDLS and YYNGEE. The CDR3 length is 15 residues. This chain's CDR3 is CASSPIGRGQYEQYF.

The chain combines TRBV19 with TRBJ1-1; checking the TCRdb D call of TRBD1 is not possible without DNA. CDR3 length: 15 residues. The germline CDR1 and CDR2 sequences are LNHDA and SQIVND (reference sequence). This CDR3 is CASSAPTGWNSEAFF.

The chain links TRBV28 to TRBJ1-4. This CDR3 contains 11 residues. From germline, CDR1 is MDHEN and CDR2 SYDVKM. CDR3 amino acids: CASSLTAILFF.

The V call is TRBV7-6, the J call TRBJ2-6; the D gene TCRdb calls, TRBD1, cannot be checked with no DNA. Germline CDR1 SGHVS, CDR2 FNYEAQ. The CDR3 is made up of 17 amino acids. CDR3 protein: CASSFGARDDGANVLTF.

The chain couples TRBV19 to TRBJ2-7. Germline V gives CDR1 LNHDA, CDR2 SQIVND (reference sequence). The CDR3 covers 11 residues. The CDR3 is CASSMGYEQYF.

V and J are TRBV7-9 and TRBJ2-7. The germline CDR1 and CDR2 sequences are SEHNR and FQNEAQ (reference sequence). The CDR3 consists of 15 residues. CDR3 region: CASSLGVGSSYEQYF. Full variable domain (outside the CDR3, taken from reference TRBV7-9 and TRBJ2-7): DTGVSQNPRHKITKRGQNVTFRCDPISEHNRLYWYRQTLGQGPEFLTYFQNEAQLEKSRLLSDRFSAERPKGSFSTLEIQRTEQGDSAMYLCASSLGVGSSYEQYFGPGTRLTVT.

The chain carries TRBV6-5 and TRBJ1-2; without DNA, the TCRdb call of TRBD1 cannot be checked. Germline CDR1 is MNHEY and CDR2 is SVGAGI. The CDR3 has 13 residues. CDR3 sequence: CASRQGGADGYTF.

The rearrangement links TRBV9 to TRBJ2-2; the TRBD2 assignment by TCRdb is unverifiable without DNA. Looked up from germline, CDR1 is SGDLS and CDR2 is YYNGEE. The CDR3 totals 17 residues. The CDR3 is CASSAGLAGMETGELFF. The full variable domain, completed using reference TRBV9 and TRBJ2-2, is DSGVTQTPKHLITATGQRVTLRCSPRSGDLSVYWYQQSLDQGLQFLIQYYNGEERAKGNILERFSAQQFPDLHSELNLSSLELGDSALYFCASSAGLAGMETGELFFGEGSRLTVL.